The 17 T cell receptor beta chains below come from one sample, sequenced in a study of T cell responses to AZD1222 COVID-19 vaccine. The method was immunoSEQ multiplex PCR; TCRdb's version includes in-frame clones alone and lacks a portion of them. The profile shows some 110,000 clones, approximately 85% of them singletons. Sequencing used peripheral blood, obtained 28 days after the second AZD1222 dose. These receptors were taken from an adult who received the AZD1222 COVID-19 vaccine.

This clone was found once. The chain couples TRBV6-5 to TRBJ2-5, with D uncertain. This CDR3 is 12 amino acids long. Germline CDR1 reads MNHEY; CDR2 reads SVGAGI. V was pared by 8 bases and J by 7 bases, with 14 bases between. CDR3 sequence: CASVSTWGTQYF. CDR3 DNA sequence: TGTGCCAGCGTTTCTACCTGGGGGACCCAGTACTTC.

The gene calls are TRBV10-1 and TRBJ2-3, with 10 bases identical to TRBD2. Trimming cost V 6 bases and J 0 bases; bases outside gene matches: 6. The CDR3 sequence is 16 residues long. The V gene's germline CDR1 is WNHNN and CDR2 SYGVQD (reference sequence). CDR3 region: CASSSLAGTSTDTQYF. CDR3 DNA sequence: TGCGCCAGCAGCTCACTAGCGGGGACTAGCACAGATACGCAGTATTTT.

The genes are TRBV3-1 (or the pseudogene TRBV3-2) and TRBJ1-6; D not certain. Per the germline V gene, CDR1 is LGHDT and CDR2 is YNNKEL (reference sequence). This CDR3 is 15 amino acids long. The germline V and J ends were trimmed by 1 base and 1 base, with 5 bases remaining between them. CDR3 residues: CASSQGGSYNSPLHF. For the CDR3, the DNA is TGTGCCAGCAGCCAAGGCGGATCCTATAATTCACCCCTCCACTTT.

The count of this clone is one. This CDR3 is CASRDESRSGELFF. The DNA of the CDR3 is TGTGCCAGCAGGGACGAATCGAGATCCGGGGAGCTGTTTTTT. J is TRBJ2-2 and V is TRBV7-9, with unresolved D. CDR1 and CDR2 (germline): SEHNR, FQNEAQ (reference sequence). This CDR3 contains 14 residues. Trimming took off 6 bases at V and 6 bases at J, with 14 bases between the two ends.

In this sample, this clone turned up a few times. This chain uses TRBV5-6 with TRBJ1-5; no clear D gene. This CDR3 comprises 15 residues. V shed 0 bases and J shed 1 base, with 8 bases lying between them. Per germline, CDR1 SGHDT and CDR2 YYEEEE. This CDR3 reads CASSLVSASNQPQHF. CDR3 coding DNA: TGTGCCAGCAGCTTGGTGTCGGCAAGCAATCAGCCCCAGCATTTT.

V gene TRBV28 combines with J gene TRBJ2-2; 9 bases are shared with TRBD2. From germline, CDR1 is MDHEN and CDR2 SYDVKM. V lost 1 base and J lost 2; bases outside the gene matches: 5. CDR3 size: 17 residues. This chain's CDR3 is CASSLYLAGRNTGELFF. The CDR3 nucleotides read TGTGCCAGCAGTTTATACCTAGCGGGACGAAACACCGGGGAGCTGTTTTTT.

This clone has a handful of counts. V is TRBV2 and J is TRBJ1-5; unclear D gene. CDR3 length equals 14 residues. Germline V gene sequence: CDR1 SNHLY, CDR2 FYNNEI. Between the trimmed V and J ends, which lost 7 bases and 0 bases, there was a span of 10 bases. The DNA for the CDR3 is TGTGCCAGCACCCAAATTGATAGCAATCAGCCCCAGCATTTT. Translated, it gives CASTQIDSNQPQHF.

The chain carries TRBV5-6 and TRBJ2-7, with D unresolved. From germline, CDR1 is SGHDT and CDR2 YYEEEE. Trimming shortened V by 4 bases and J by 0 bases, and 14 bases separated the two germline ends. The CDR3 sequence is 15 residues long. CDR3 bases: TGTGCCAGCAGCCGTTATTTGGACGGCTCCTACGAGCAGTACTTC. Amino acids: CASSRYLDGSYEQYF.

In nucleotides, the CDR3 is TGTGCCTGGAGTGTTGAGAGCAATCAGCCCCAGCATTTT. Protein product: CAWSVESNQPQHF. This sequence joins TRBV30 and TRBJ1-5; D gene ambiguous. CDR3 length: 13 amino acids. The germline V gene encodes CDR1 GTSNPN and CDR2 SVGIG (reference sequence). V lost 0 bases, J lost 1 base, and 4 bases lay in between.

The chain is built from TRBV27 and TRBJ2-7; TRBD2 is a possible D gene (5 bases). Per germline, CDR1 MNHEY and CDR2 SMNVEV (reference sequence). This CDR3 contains 14 residues. The V and J ends lost 6 bases and 3 bases respectively, with 15 bases between them. In DNA, the CDR3 is TGTGCCAGCAGGAAGGCCGGGATAGACTACGAGCAGTACTTC. Translated, it gives CASRKAGIDYEQYF.

This clone came up a few times. The chain recombines TRBV11-2 with TRBJ2-6; D uncertain. The CDR3 runs to 19 residues. CDR1 and CDR2 (germline): SGHAT, FQNNGV. V dropped 5 bases and J dropped 0 bases, with 20 bases sitting between them. The CDR3 DNA follows: TGTGCCAGCAGCACTGATGGGTCCAGACCCCTCTCTGGGGCCAACGTCCTGACTTTC. Translation gives CASSTDGSRPLSGANVLTF.

V gene TRBV3-1 (or the pseudogene TRBV3-2) combines with J gene TRBJ1-2; tentatively, D is TRBD1 (5 bases). The CDR3 has 13 amino acids. Germline V CDR1 and CDR2: LGHDT, YNNKEL (reference sequence). Trimming removed 4 bases from V and 7 bases from J, with 13 bases in between. The DNA of the CDR3 is TGTGCCAGCAGCCTCGTGGGCCAGGGTGGCTACACCTTC. Protein: CASSLVGQGGYTF.

The CDR3 spells CASSYSPGNQPQHF. CDR3 DNA: TGTGCCAGCAGTTACTCTCCAGGGAATCAGCCCCAGCATTTT. The J gene is TRBJ1-5, the V gene TRBV6-5; D perhaps matches TRBD1 (5 bases). Deletions cut 0 bases from V and 4 bases from J, with 7 bases between. The CDR3 has 14 amino acids. Germline loops: CDR1 MNHEY, CDR2 SVGAGI.

This chain joins TRBV20-1 and TRBJ1-2; perhaps TRBD1 as D (6 bases). There are 16 residues in the CDR3. CDR1 is DFQATT and CDR2 is SNEGSKA in the germline V gene (reference sequence). Trimming removed 3 bases from V and 0 bases from J, with 17 bases in between. This CDR3 is CSASSPRGVTNYGYTF. The CDR3 DNA is TGCAGTGCTAGTAGCCCGAGGGGGGTGACTAACTATGGCTACACCTTC.

This clone came up once. DNA for the CDR3: TGTGCCAGTAGTATTCCAGGGGGCAATCAGCCCCAGCATTTT. Residues: CASSIPGGNQPQHF. V is TRBV19 and J is TRBJ1-5, with a tentative D call TRBD1 (6 bases). Germline CDR1 is LNHDA and CDR2 is SQIVND (reference sequence). Trimming took 3 bases from V and 2 from J, leaving 8 bases between them. The CDR3 is 14 residues long.

The chain couples TRBV27 to TRBJ1-6; D possibly corresponds to TRBD1 (6 bases). The germline V gene has CDR1 MNHEY and CDR2 SMNVEV (reference sequence). V was pared by 10 bases and J by 8 bases, with 18 bases between. The CDR3 totals 14 residues. CDR3: CATPTGPSHSPLHF. The CDR3 DNA follows: TGTGCCACTCCGACAGGCCCGTCCCATTCACCCCTCCACTTT.

This chain links TRBV7-2 with TRBJ1-2; D is unresolved. V was pared by 5 bases and J by 0 bases, with 19 bases between. CDR1 and CDR2 (germline): SGHTA, FQGNSA. The CDR3 runs to 17 residues. CDR3 coding DNA: TGTGCCAGCAGCCCGATCGGACTGATTCCTCCTAACTATGGCTACACCTTC. Its translation is CASSPIGLIPPNYGYTF. Complete variable domain (other parts from reference TRBV7-2 and TRBJ1-2): GAGVSQSPSNKVTEKGKDVELRCDPISGHTALYWYRQSLGQGLEFLIYFQGNSAPDKSGLPSDRFSAERTGGSVSTLTIQRTQQEDSAVYLCASSPIGLIPPNYGYTFGSGTRLTVV.